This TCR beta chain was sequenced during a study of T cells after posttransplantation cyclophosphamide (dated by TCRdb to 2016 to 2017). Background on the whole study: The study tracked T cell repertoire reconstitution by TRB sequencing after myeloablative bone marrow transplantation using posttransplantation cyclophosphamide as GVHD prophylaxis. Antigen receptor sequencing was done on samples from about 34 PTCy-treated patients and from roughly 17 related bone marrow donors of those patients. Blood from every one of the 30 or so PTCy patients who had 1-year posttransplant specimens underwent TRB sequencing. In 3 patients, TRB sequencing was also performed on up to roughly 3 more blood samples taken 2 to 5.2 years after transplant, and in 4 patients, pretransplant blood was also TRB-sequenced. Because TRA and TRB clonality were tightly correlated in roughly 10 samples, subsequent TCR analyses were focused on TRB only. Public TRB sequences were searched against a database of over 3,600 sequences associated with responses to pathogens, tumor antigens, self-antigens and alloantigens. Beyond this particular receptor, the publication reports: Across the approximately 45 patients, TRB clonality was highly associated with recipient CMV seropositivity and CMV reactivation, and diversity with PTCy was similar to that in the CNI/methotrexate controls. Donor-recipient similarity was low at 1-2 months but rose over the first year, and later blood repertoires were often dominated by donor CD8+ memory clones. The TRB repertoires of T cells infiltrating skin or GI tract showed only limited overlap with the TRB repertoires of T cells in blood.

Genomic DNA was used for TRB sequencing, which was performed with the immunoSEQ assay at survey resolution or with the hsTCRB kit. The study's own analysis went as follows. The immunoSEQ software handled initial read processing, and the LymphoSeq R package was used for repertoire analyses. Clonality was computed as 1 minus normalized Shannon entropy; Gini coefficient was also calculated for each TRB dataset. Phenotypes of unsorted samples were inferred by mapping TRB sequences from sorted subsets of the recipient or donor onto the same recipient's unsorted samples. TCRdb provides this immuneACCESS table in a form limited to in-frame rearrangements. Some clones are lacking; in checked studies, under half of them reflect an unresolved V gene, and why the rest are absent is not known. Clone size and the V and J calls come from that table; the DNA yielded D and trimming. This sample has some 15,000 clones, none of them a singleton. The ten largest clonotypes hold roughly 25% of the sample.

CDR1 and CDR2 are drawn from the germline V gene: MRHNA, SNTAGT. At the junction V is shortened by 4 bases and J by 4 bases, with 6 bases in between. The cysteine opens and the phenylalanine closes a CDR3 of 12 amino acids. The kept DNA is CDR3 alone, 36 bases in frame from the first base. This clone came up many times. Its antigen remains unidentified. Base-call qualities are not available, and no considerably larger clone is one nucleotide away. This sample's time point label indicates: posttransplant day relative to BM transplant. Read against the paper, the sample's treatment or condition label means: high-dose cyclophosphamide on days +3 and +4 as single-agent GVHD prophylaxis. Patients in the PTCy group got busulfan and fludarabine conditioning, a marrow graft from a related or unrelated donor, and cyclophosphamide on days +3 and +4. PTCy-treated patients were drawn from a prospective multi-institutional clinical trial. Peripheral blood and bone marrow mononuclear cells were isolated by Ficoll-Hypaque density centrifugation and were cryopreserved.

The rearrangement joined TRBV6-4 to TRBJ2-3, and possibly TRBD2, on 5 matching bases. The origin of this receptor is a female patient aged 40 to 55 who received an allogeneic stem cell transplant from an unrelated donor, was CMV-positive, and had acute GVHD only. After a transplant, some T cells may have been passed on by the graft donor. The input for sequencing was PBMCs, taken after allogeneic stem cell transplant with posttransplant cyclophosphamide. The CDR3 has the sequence CASSGGSDTQYF. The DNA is TGTGCCAGCAGTGGAGGGTCAGATACGCAGTATTTT.